The present T cell receptor (beta chain) was sequenced within a study of regulatory T cells in long-lasting Graves disease. Study results and limitations: Segments TRBV28, TRBJ1-2 and TRBJ2-5 showed preferential usage in persistent disease.

HTBI primers from iRepertoire and Arm-PCR of CDR3 regions yielded the TCR beta libraries. Each CDR3 protein gets one entry after TCRdb re-called the multiplex PCR reads with MiXCR. The profile covers roughly 450,000 distinct CDR3 sequences, with about 22% appearing a single time and about an eighth taken by the ten largest. V lost 3 bases and J 4 bases, leaving 12 bases between the germline ends. This CDR3 spans 14 amino acids. Per the germline V gene, CDR1 is SGHTA and CDR2 is FQGTGA. Described time point: persistent/refractory GD, antithyroid drugs over 5 years with positive TRAb. RNA isolated from PBMCs was used to make the TCR library. An endocrinology unit in Xi'an, China, supplied the patients. This clonotype was counted at least ten times. What it binds is unknown.

This chain joins TRBV7-3 and TRBJ1-2; a possible D gene is TRBD1 (5 bases). This clonotype was obtained from a female donor with Graves disease. The material sequenced was peripheral blood mononuclear cells (PBMCs), taken when the disease was refractory, from a patient treated with antithyroid drugs. DNA of the CDR3: TGTGCCAGCAGCTTCGGGGGACGACTCTATGGCTACACCTTC. This sequence encodes CASSFGGRLYGYTF.